These 2 T cell receptor beta chains came from one sample sequenced in a study of blood T cell repertoires in COVID-19. Libraries were prepared by immunoSEQ multiplex PCR; TCRdb keeps only in-frame clonotypes and omits some of them. The top ten hold roughly a fifth of the sample, which has tens of thousands of clones, 80% seen once. Sequenced sample: peripheral blood. These TCRs come from a woman aged 80 or over with acute or convalescent COVID-19.

J is TRBJ2-4 and V is TRBV27; a weak D match, TRBD2 (7 bases). Per germline, CDR1 MNHEY and CDR2 SMNVEV (reference sequence). The ends were cut back, 1 base at V and 8 bases at J, with 15 bases in the middle. This CDR3 has 15 amino acids. The CDR3 sequence: CASSLLGGRGYIQYF. CDR3 DNA sequence: TGTGCCAGCAGTTTATTGGGGGGGCGCGGGTACATTCAGTACTTC.

This clone was observed a handful of times. The gene calls are TRBV4-1 and TRBJ2-1; maybe TRBD1 (5 bases). The ends were cut back, 6 bases at V and 6 bases at J, with 15 bases in the middle. The CDR3 length is 14 residues. CDR1 is MGHRA and CDR2 is YSYEKL in the germline V gene. The DNA for the CDR3 is TGCGCCAGCAGTCCTAGACCAGGGCTCAATGAGCAGTTCTTC. Its protein is CASSPRPGLNEQFF.